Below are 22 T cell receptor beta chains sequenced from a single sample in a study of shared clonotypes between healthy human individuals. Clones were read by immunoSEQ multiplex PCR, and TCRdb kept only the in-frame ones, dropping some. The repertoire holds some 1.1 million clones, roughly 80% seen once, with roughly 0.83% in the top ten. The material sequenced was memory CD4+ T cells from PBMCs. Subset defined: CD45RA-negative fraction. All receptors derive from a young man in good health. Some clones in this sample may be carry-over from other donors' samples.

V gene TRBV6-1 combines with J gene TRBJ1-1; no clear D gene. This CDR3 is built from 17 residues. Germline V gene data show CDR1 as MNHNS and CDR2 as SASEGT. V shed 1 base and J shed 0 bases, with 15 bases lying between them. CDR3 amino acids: CASSEDLVGRLNTEAFF. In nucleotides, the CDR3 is TGTGCCAGCAGTGAAGATCTAGTGGGCCGCTTGAACACTGAAGCTTTCTTT.

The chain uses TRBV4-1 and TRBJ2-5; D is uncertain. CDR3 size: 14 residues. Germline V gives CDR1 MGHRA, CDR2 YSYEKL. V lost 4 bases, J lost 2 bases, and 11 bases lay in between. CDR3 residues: CASSRQATQETQYF. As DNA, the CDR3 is TGCGCCAGCAGCCGCCAGGCGACTCAAGAGACCCAGTACTTC.

The CDR3, as DNA: TGTGCCAGCAGCCAACCACAGGGGGCCGGCACTGAAGCTTTCTTT. This sequence encodes CASSQPQGAGTEAFF. The chain links TRBV4-2 to TRBJ1-1; 9 bases fit TRBD1. V shed 2 bases, J shed 4 bases, and the junction held 5 bases outside the gene matches. This CDR3 contains 15 residues. Germline V gives CDR1 LGHNA, CDR2 YNFKEQ.

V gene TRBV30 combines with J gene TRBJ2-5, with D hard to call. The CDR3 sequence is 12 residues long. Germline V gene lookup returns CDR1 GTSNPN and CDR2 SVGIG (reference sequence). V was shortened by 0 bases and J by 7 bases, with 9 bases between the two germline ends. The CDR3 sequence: CAWSVVRGTQYF. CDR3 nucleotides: TGTGCCTGGAGTGTGGTACGTGGGACCCAGTACTTC.

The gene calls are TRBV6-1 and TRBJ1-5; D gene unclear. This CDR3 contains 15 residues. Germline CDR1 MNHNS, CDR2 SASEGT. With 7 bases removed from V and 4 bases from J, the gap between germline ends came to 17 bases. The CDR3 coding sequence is TGTGCCAGCAAAGGCCTGATCCGGGAAAATCAGCCCCAGCATTTT. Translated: CASKGLIRENQPQHF.

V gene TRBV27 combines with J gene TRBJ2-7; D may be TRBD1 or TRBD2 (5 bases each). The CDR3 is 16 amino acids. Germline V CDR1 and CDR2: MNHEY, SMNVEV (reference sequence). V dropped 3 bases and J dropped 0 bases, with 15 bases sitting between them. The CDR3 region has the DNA TGTGCCAGCAGTTTTCAACCCGGGGCGGGCTCCTACGAGCAGTACTTC. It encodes CASSFQPGAGSYEQYF.

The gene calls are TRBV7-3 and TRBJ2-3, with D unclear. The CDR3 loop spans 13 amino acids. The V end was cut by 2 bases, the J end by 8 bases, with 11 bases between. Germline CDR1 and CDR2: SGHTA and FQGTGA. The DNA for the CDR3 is TGTGCCAGCAGCTTAGGTACCCCGGGTACGCAGTATTTT. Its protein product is CASSLGTPGTQYF.

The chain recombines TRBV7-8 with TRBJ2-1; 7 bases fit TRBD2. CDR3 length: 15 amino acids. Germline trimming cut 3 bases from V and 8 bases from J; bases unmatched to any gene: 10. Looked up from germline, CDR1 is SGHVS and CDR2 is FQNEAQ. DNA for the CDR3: TGTGCCAGCAGCTTCCAGAAGCGGGATGGTGATGAGCAGTTCTTC. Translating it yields CASSFQKRDGDEQFF.

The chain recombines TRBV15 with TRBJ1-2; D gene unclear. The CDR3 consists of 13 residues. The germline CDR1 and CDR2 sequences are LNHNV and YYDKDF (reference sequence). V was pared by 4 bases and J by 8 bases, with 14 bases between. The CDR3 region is CATSKRPSEGYTF. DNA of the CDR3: TGTGCCACCAGCAAGCGACCATCCGAGGGCTACACCTTC.

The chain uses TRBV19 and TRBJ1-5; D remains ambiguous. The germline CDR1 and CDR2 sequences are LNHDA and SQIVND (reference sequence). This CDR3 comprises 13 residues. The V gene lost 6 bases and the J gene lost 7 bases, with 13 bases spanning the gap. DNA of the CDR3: TGTGCCAGTAGCCCTGGGCCAGGACAGCCCCAGCATTTT. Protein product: CASSPGPGQPQHF.

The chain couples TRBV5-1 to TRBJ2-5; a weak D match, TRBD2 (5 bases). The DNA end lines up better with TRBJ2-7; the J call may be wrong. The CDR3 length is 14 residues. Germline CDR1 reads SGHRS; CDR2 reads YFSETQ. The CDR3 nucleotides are TGCGCCAGCAGCTTCGGGGTACAGTCCTACGAGCAGTACTTC. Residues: CASSFGVQSYEQYF.

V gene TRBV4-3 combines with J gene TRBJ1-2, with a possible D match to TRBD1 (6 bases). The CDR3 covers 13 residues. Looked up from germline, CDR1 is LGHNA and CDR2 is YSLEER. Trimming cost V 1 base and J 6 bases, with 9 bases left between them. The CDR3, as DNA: TGCGCCAGCAGCCAAGCAGGGGCGGATGGCTACACCTTC. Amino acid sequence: CASSQAGADGYTF.

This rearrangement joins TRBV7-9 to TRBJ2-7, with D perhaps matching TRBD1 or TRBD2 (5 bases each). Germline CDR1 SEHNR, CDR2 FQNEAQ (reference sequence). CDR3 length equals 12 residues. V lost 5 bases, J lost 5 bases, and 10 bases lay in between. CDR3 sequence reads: CASSARGNEQYF. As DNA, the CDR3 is TGTGCCAGCAGCGCGAGGGGCAACGAGCAGTACTTC.

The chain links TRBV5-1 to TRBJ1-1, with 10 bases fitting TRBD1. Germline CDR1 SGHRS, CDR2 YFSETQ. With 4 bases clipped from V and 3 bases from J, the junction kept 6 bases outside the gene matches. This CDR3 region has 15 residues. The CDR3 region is CASSPTGTGDTEAFF. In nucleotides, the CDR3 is TGCGCCAGCAGCCCTACCGGGACAGGGGACACTGAAGCTTTCTTT.

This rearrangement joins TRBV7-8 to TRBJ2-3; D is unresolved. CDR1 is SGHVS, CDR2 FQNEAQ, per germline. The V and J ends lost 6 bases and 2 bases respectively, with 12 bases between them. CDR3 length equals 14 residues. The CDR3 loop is CASSYGRATDTQYF. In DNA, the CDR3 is TGTGCCAGCAGTTACGGACGTGCCACAGATACGCAGTATTTT.

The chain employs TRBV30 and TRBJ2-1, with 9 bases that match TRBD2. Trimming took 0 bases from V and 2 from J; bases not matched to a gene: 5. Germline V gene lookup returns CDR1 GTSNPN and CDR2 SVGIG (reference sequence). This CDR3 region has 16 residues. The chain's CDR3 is CAWSVLAGGPYNEQFF. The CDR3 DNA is TGTGCCTGGAGTGTACTGGCGGGAGGGCCCTACAATGAGCAGTTCTTC.

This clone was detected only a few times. CDR3: CASTGQSNQPQHF. The DNA of the CDR3 is TGTGCCAGCACTGGACAGAGCAATCAGCCCCAGCATTTT. The rearrangement links TRBV2 to TRBJ1-5, with D perhaps TRBD1 (6 bases). Trimming cost V 7 bases and J 1 base, with 8 bases left between them. This CDR3 has 13 amino acids. CDR1 is SNHLY, CDR2 FYNNEI, per germline.

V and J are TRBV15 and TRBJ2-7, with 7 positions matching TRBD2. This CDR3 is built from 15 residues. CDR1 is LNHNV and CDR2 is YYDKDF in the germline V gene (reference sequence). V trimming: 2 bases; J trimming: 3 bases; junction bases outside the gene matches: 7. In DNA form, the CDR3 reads TGTGCCACCAGCAGACCTAGCGGCGAAATCTACGAGCAGTACTTC. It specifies CATSRPSGEIYEQYF.

In DNA, the CDR3 is TGTGCCAGCAGTGAAGGGGGGGTTGAAGCTTTCTTT. As protein: CASSEGGVEAFF. The chain carries TRBV2 and TRBJ1-1; possibly TRBD1 for D (5 bases). The ends were cut back, 1 base at V and 7 bases at J, with 7 bases in the middle. This CDR3 is 12 amino acids long. CDR1 and CDR2 (germline): SNHLY, FYNNEI.

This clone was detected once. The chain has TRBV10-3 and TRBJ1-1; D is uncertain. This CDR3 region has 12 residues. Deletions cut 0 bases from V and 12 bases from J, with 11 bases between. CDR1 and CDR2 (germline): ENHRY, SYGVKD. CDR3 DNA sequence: TGTGCCATCAGTGAGTCTCGGGGTGAGACTTTCTTT. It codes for CAISESRGETFF.

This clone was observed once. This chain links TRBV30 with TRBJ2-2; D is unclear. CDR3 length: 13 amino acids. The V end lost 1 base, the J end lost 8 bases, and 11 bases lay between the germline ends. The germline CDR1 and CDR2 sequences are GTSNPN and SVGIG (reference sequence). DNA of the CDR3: TGTGCCTGGAGTGGCCTAAAGGCGGGGGAGCTGTTTTTT. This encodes CAWSGLKAGELFF.

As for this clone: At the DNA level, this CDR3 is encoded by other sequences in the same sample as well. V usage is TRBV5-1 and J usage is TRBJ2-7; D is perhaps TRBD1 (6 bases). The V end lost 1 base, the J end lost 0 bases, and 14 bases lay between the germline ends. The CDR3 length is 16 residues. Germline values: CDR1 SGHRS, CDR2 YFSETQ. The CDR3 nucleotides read TGCGCCAGCAGCTTGACTGGAACAGGGAGCTCCTACGAGCAGTACTTC. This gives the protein CASSLTGTGSSYEQYF.